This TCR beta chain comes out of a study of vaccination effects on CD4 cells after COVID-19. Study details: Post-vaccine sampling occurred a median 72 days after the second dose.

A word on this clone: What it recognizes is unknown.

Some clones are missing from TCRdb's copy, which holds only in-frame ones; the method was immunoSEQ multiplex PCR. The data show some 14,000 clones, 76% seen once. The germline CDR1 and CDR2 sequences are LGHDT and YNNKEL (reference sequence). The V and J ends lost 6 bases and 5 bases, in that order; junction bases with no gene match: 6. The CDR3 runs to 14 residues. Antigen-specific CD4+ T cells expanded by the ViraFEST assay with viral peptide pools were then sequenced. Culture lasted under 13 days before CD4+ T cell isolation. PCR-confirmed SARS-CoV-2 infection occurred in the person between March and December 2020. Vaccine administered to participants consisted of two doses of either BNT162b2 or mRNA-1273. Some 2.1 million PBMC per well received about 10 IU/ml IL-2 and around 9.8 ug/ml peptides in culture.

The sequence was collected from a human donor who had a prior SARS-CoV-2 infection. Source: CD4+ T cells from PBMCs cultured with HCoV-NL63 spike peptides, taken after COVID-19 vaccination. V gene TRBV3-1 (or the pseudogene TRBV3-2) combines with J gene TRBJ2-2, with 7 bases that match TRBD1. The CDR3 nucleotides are TGTGCCAGCAGACTAGGGGGCGGGACCGGGGAGCTGTTTTTT. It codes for CASRLGGGTGELFF.